This T cell receptor (beta chain) was recovered during a study of T cells in Graves' hyperthyroidism and ophthalmopathy. Study results and limitations: Blood held most thyroid clonotypes expanded above 0.001 frequency.

Ten or more counts support this clonotype. Antigen unknown. There were TCR beta CDR3 regions amplified from RNA transcripts. The HTBI primer set served for first-round RT-PCR of the TCR CDR3. TCRdb re-called the multiplex PCR reads with MiXCR, one entry per CDR3 protein. Among a few hundred thousand distinct CDR3 sequences, about 13% were seen once, and the ten largest hold less than 25%. The CDR3 length is 14 residues. V dropped 5 bases and J dropped 4 bases, with 14 bases sitting between them. The germline gives CDR1 MDHEN, CDR2 SYDVKM. The study based diagnoses on clinical symptoms, serum thyroxine and TRAb, thyroid ultrasound and orbital computed tomography. Blood dates from first hyperthyroidism diagnosis, before any ophthalmopathy symptoms. PBMCs came from about 10 ml fresh peripheral blood.

This TCR derives from a man younger than 40 with Graves' hyperthyroidism that later progressed to Graves' ophthalmopathy. The rearrangement uses TRBV28 and TRBJ1-2; D might be TRBD1 (5 bases). Source material: blood. The CDR3 DNA reads as TGTGCCAGCAGTCAGCAGGGTATCGGCTATGGCTACACCTTC. Translation: CASSQQGIGYGYTF.